This entry features one T cell receptor (beta chain) sequence. Its matching antigen is unknown. This specimen comes from a study of CXCR3-negative and CXCR3-positive naive CD8 T cells. Whole-study results and caveats: CXCR3-positive naive cells carried more hydrophobic TRB CDR3s than CXCR3-negative ones.

The germline V gene encodes CDR1 MNHEY and CDR2 SMNVEV (reference sequence). This CDR3 is 13 amino acids long. UMI-labeled 5' RACE yielded the TRB cDNA libraries. TCRdb reprocessed the 5' RACE reads and reports one entry per CDR3 protein, with no DNA. This sample contains some 110,000 distinct CDR3 sequences. Sequencing was performed on naive CXCR3+ CD8+ T cells from blood. Stated subset: CD45RO-CCR7+CD27+CD95- naive CD8+ T cells expressing CXCR3 (TNR3+). The J gene is TRBJ2-7, the V gene TRBV27. This sequence originates from a human donor in good health. Some clones in this sample may be carry-over from other donors' samples. This CDR3 reads CASSLIGDYEQYF.